This T cell receptor (beta chain) was found in a study of response to subunit inactivated influenza vaccine. Study-wide results and limits: It was the authors' suggestion that each seasonal influenza vaccination recruits few new T cells.

The CDR3 is 17 residues long. Germline loops: CDR1 MDHEN, CDR2 SYDVKM. The germline V and J ends were trimmed by 5 bases and 2 bases, with 18 bases remaining between them. Via MiXCR, TCRdb re-called the RT-PCR reads, giving one row per CDR3 protein. The sample records 500,000 or so distinct CDR3 sequences, over 9.5% being singletons. This clonotype was counted between two and nine times. Its antigen remains unidentified. V and J are TRBV28 and TRBJ2-2; D is perhaps TRBD2 (6 bases). The sequence was obtained from a man aged 45-60 years who received an inactivated influenza vaccine. Sequenced here: PBMCs from blood, sampled more than 35 days after vaccination. In DNA form, the CDR3 reads TGTGCCAGCAGTCCCCGGAGGTGGCGGGACAACACCGGGGAGCTGTTTTTT. Translation: CASSPRRWRDNTGELFF.